The present entry profiles one TCR beta chain with its context. Its antigen is undetermined. The CDR3 end falls 3 residues outside the read, so it is completed with the germline J gene. This record belongs to a study of T cells in women clearing cervical HPV infection. Study information: No precancer developed; the control's incident HPV16 infection cleared within 12 months. Study results and caveats: TRBV6-7 abundance was lower in cases than controls (around 0.1% versus 0.15%).

This table comes from immunoSEQ multiplex PCR, and its TCRdb copy is limited to in-frame clones, with some not included. In all, the sample yields about 14,000 clones. The germline CDR1 and CDR2 sequences are MNHEY and SMNVEV (reference sequence). This CDR3 is built from 15 residues. The V gene end was trimmed by 5 bases and the J gene end by 7 bases; junction bases not matched to a gene: 11. The chain carries TRBV27 and TRBJ1-5; 7 positions agree with TRBD1. Sequencing was done on a sample of blood buffy coat. This clonotype was sampled from a woman between 18 and 69 years old with a cervical HPV16 infection that either progressed to CIN3+ or cleared (not recorded which). The CDR3 region is CASSLSRTGLQPQHF. The part of the CDR3 DNA that was read is TGTGCCAGCAGTCTTTCTCGGACAGGTCTGCAGCCC.